The 8 T cell receptor beta chains below were found in one sample sequenced in a study of cytomegalovirus exposure and HLA in healthy donors. Primers for the PCR totalled 60 Vbeta and 13 Jbeta. Assay: immunoSEQ multiplex PCR; the TCRdb copy retains only in-frame clones and omits some. The sample contains about 42,000 clones, about 50% of which appear only once. The material sequenced was PBMCs. The source is a human donor in good health.

The CDR3 here is CASSEETRSDEQFF. DNA of the CDR3: TGTGCCAGCAGTGAAGAAACTAGATCCGATGAGCAGTTCTTC. The chain carries TRBV2 and TRBJ2-1, with a weak D call TRBD2 (5 bases). This CDR3 has 14 residues. The ends were cut back, 1 base at V and 8 bases at J, with 12 bases in the middle. Germline CDR1 reads SNHLY; CDR2 reads FYNNEI.

The chain is built from TRBV4-2 and TRBJ2-7; 14 positions match TRBD2. The V segment lost 7 bases and the J segment 2 bases; nucleotides outside the gene matches: 4. The germline V gene has CDR1 LGHNA and CDR2 YNFKEQ. The CDR3 is made up of 15 amino acids. Here the CDR3 DNA reads TGTGCCAGCACAAAGGGACTAGCGGGAGCCTACGAGCAGTACTTC. It translates to CASTKGLAGAYEQYF.

J is TRBJ2-1 and V is TRBV19; the match to TRBD1 covers 10 bases. This CDR3 has 16 residues. Germline V gene sequence: CDR1 LNHDA, CDR2 SQIVND (reference sequence). Trimming took 2 bases from V and 6 from J; bases not matched to a gene: 7. This chain's CDR3 is CASSIWTGGSINEQFF. CDR3 coding DNA: TGTGCCAGTAGTATATGGACAGGGGGATCCATCAATGAGCAGTTCTTC.

The genes are TRBV6-1 and TRBJ2-7; 10 bases match TRBD2. The V segment lost 7 bases and the J segment 3 bases; nucleotides outside the gene matches: 3. This CDR3 region has 13 residues. Germline-derived CDR1 and CDR2 are MNHNS and SASEGT. The CDR3 nucleotides are TGTGCCAGCAAATCTAGCGGGAGCTACGAGCAGTACTTC. Its translation: CASKSSGSYEQYF.

V is TRBV19 and J is TRBJ2-5; perhaps TRBD1 as D (6 bases). Per germline, CDR1 LNHDA and CDR2 SQIVND (reference sequence). The CDR3 sequence is 17 residues long. Trimming shortened V by 7 bases and J by 0 bases, and 21 bases separated the two germline ends. The CDR3 here is CASNNGPHGTYQETQYF. The DNA for the CDR3 is TGTGCCAGTAATAACGGCCCCCATGGGACATACCAAGAGACCCAGTACTTC.

The sample holds a few counts of this clone. The chain recombines TRBV6-5 with TRBJ1-5; weak D call: TRBD1 (6 bases). Looked up from germline, CDR1 is MNHEY and CDR2 is SVGAGI. Trimming took off 0 bases at V and 6 bases at J, with 12 bases between the two ends. The CDR3 spans 15 residues. In DNA form, the CDR3 reads TGTGCCAGCAGTTACTCGGGGGCAGGCGGTCAGCCCCAGCATTTT. Amino acid sequence: CASSYSGAGGQPQHF.

V is TRBV21-1 and J is TRBJ1-2. TRBV21-1 is deemed a pseudogene. The CDR3 loop spans 16 amino acids. The CDR3 nucleotides are TGTGCCAGCAGCTCTCAACGGGGAGAGCCGGAGGATGGCTACACCTTC. This gives the protein CASSSQRGEPEDGYTF.

This clone turned up a few times. This chain joins TRBV7-9 and TRBJ2-3, with D perhaps TRBD2 (6 bases). CDR3 length: 12 amino acids. Germline V lookup: CDR1 SEHNR, CDR2 FQNEAQ (reference sequence). Trimming shortened V by 11 bases and J by 0 bases, and 9 bases separated the two germline ends. This CDR3 reads CAGGTSTDTQYF. DNA for the CDR3: TGTGCCGGGGGGACTAGCACAGATACGCAGTATTTT.